The 2 T cell receptor beta chains below come from one sample, sequenced in a study of OX40 agonist ivuxolimab in advanced cancers. TCRdb's copy holds only in-frame clones and misses some; the assay was immunoSEQ multiplex PCR. The table records 35,000 to 45,000 clones, 84% of them present only once. The source was CD4+ or CD8+ T cells sorted from blood, collected in a trial of the OX40 agonist ivuxolimab. The receptors were sampled from an adult with an advanced solid tumor such as melanoma, head and neck, liver or kidney cancer.

This clone was observed a few times. The chain employs TRBV21-1 and TRBJ2-5. TRBV21-1 is deemed a pseudogene. The CDR3 consists of 12 residues. CDR3 bases: TGTGCCAGCAGCATGGGGTTTGAGACCCAGTACTTC. Its translation is CASSMGFETQYF.

The CDR3 sequence: CASSVGSGYEQYF. The CDR3 DNA sequence: TGTGCCAGCAGCGTTGGTAGTGGATACGAGCAGTACTTC. The chain couples TRBV28 to TRBJ2-7; D is uncertain. Germline CDR1 and CDR2: MDHEN and SYDVKM. The CDR3 is made up of 13 amino acids. Trimming pared 6 bases from V and 4 bases from J, leaving 13 bases between.